This T cell receptor beta chain was retrieved from a study of T-cell reconstitution after alpha-beta-depleted transplantation in children. In this sample, this clonotype turned up a few times. Germline V gene sequence: CDR1 SGHRS, CDR2 YFSETQ. Trimming removed 2 bases from V and 3 bases from J, with 6 bases in between. The CDR3 extends over 12 amino acids. During its preparation, the TCRbeta library received unique molecular identifiers. MiXCR was run by TCRdb on the PCR reads, yielding one entry per CDR3 protein. Of some 500,000 distinct CDR3 sequences listed, 15% to 20% are singletons. This clonotype was sampled from a human donor who donated a stem cell graft to a child with acute lymphoblastic leukemia. Here the sequenced sample was PBMCs from the stem cell graft donor, taken from the stem cell graft. The chain is built from TRBV5-1 and TRBJ2-7; D is perhaps TRBD2 (5 bases). The CDR3 nucleotides are TGCGCCAGCAGCTTTGCGGGCTACGAGCAGTACTTC. Its translation is CASSFAGYEQYF. The full variable domain, rest sourced from reference TRBV5-1 and TRBJ2-7, is KAGVTQTPRYLIKTRGQQVTLSCSPISGHRSVSWYQQTPGQGLQFLFEYFSETQRNKGNFPGRFSGRQFSNSRSEMNVSTLELGDSALYLCASSFAGYEQYFGPGTRLTVT.